Sequencing of this TCR beta chain was carried out in a study of T cells after yellow fever vaccination. TCRdb reprocessed the 5' RACE reads with MiXCR, giving one entry per CDR3 protein. The sample has approximately 300,000 distinct CDR3 sequences, 6.8% seen once. The table lists this clonotype with a few counts. Germline V gene lookup returns CDR1 SGHTA and CDR2 FQGNSA. V lost 3 bases and J lost 6, with 7 bases in between. This CDR3 is built from 12 residues. The sample in question was PBMCs, obtained roughly 45 days after the first yellow fever vaccination. This receptor was identified in a man aged 18 to 30 who received the YFV17D yellow fever vaccine. The chain uses TRBV7-2 and TRBJ2-3; D is undetermined. The CDR3, as DNA: TGTGCCAGCAGCTTTAATCAGGATACGCAGTATTTT. It specifies CASSFNQDTQYF.